This T cell receptor beta chain was sequenced during a study of T cell responses to AZD1222 COVID-19 vaccine. Libraries were prepared by immunoSEQ multiplex PCR; TCRdb keeps only in-frame clonotypes and omits some of them. The sample consists of under 200,000 clones, more than 90% of them appearing once. Points from the study as a whole: Increased Spike-specific TCR breadth and depth were observed after two AZD1222 doses. Baseline serostatus was positive in only a handful of AZD1222 recipients. Possibly, clonal diversity was underestimated; donors were largely white British and included more females.

The CDR3 is 13 residues long. Trimming shortened V by 7 bases and J by 2 bases, and 12 bases separated the two germline ends. Germline CDR1 reads MNHEY; CDR2 reads SVGAGI. To note about this clone: The antigen remains undetermined.

The chain uses TRBV6-5 and TRBJ2-7, with D possibly called TRBD1 or TRBD2 (6 bases each). This receptor was identified in an adult who received the MenACWY meningococcal vaccine as a control. Sequencing was performed on peripheral blood, taken 28 days after the second dose of the MenACWY control vaccine. The CDR3 here is CASTHRGPYEQYF. CDR3 bases: TGTGCCAGCACCCACCGGGGGCCCTACGAGCAGTACTTC.